Listed here are 28 T cell receptor beta chains from one sample, sequenced in a study of cytomegalovirus exposure and HLA in healthy donors. Primers for the PCR totalled 60 Vbeta and 13 Jbeta. Generated by immunoSEQ multiplex PCR, the TCRdb table keeps only in-frame clones and is missing some. The profile shows about 150,000 clones, about 72% of them singletons. The sample taken for sequencing was PBMCs. These receptors all come from a man aged 40-49 years in good health and CMV-seronegative.

This sequence joins TRBV7-8 and TRBJ1-2, with D maybe TRBD1 (5 bases). Looked up from germline, CDR1 is SGHVS and CDR2 is FQNEAQ. The V end lost 7 bases, the J end lost 0 bases, and 6 bases lay between the germline ends. This CDR3 region has 12 residues. The CDR3 loop reads CASIGANYGYTF. The CDR3, as DNA: TGTGCCAGCATAGGGGCTAACTATGGCTACACCTTC.

The chain uses TRBV4-1 and TRBJ2-2; 9 bases line up with TRBD2. V was clipped by 0 bases and J by 4 bases; unmatched bases: 0. Germline lookup yields CDR1 MGHRA and CDR2 YSYEKL. This CDR3 has 15 amino acids. CDR3 sequence: CASSQEAGGTGELFF. In DNA form, the CDR3 reads TGCGCCAGCAGCCAAGAAGCGGGGGGCACCGGGGAGCTGTTTTTT.

V is TRBV6-4 and J is TRBJ2-3; tentative D call: TRBD2 (6 bases). This CDR3 has 14 amino acids. Germline CDR1 reads MRHNA; CDR2 reads SNTAGT. V shed 4 bases and J shed 6 bases, with 14 bases lying between them. Here the CDR3 DNA reads TGTGCCAGCAGTGGCGGGGCCTGGGGGGATACGCAGTATTTT. Its protein is CASSGGAWGDTQYF.

This clone was observed a few times. The chain recombines TRBV4-1 with TRBJ2-1; TRBD2 is a possible D gene (5 bases). Per the germline V gene, CDR1 is MGHRA and CDR2 is YSYEKL. This CDR3 comprises 16 residues. Trimming stripped 1 base from V and 0 bases from J, with 10 bases between. CDR3 nucleotide sequence: TGCGCCAGCAGCCAAGTGGACTTGATCTCCTACAATGAGCAGTTCTTC. It yields the protein CASSQVDLISYNEQFF.

The rearrangement links TRBV4-1 to TRBJ1-6; 10 bases agree with TRBD1. Germline loops: CDR1 MGHRA, CDR2 YSYEKL. V shed 0 bases and J 2 bases; nucleotides not matched to a gene: 16. This CDR3 contains 22 residues. The CDR3 nucleotides read TGCGCCAGCAGCCAAGATCCGATACCGGGACAGGGGACCAGCGCCTATAATTCACCCCTCCACTTT. Translation: CASSQDPIPGQGTSAYNSPLHF.

The genes are TRBV28 and TRBJ2-1; 11 bases are a match to TRBD2. This CDR3 contains 16 residues. Unmatched junction bases numbered 6, after V lost 4 bases and J lost 4 bases. Germline lookup yields CDR1 MDHEN and CDR2 SYDVKM. CDR3 DNA: TGTGCCAGCAGTTCTGTAGCGGGAGGGACGTACAATGAGCAGTTCTTC. Protein: CASSSVAGGTYNEQFF.

The rearrangement joins TRBV5-1 to TRBJ2-1, with D maybe TRBD2 (6 bases). The CDR3 sequence is 14 residues long. Per germline, CDR1 SGHRS and CDR2 YFSETQ. With 3 bases removed from V and 7 bases from J, the gap between germline ends came to 14 bases. The DNA for the CDR3 is TGCGCCAGCAGCTACCCATTGGGGGGAAATGAGCAGTTCTTC. As protein: CASSYPLGGNEQFF.

The CDR3 loop reads CASSQDGLAGVNEQFF. For the CDR3, the DNA is TGCGCCAGCAGCCAAGACGGTCTAGCGGGAGTGAATGAGCAGTTCTTC. The chain combines TRBV4-3 with TRBJ2-1, with 10 bases matching TRBD2. This CDR3 region has 16 residues. CDR1 LGHNA and CDR2 YSLEER come from the germline V gene. J gave up 7 bases and V 0 bases, and 6 bases lay outside the gene matches.

This chain links TRBV7-9 with TRBJ2-3, with 7 bases that match TRBD2. CDR3 length: 15 amino acids. The junction had 12 bases not matched to a gene; V was cut back by 11 bases and J by 1 base. Germline V gene data show CDR1 as SEHNR and CDR2 as FQNEAQ (reference sequence). CDR3 DNA sequence: TGTGCCGTCGGGGGGAGCGGGATTGGCACAGATACGCAGTATTTT. Translation gives CAVGGSGIGTDTQYF.

The J gene is TRBJ2-7, the V gene TRBV9; unclear D gene. Germline V gives CDR1 SGDLS, CDR2 YYNGEE. The CDR3 loop spans 13 amino acids. Trimming left V 0 bases short and J 3 bases short, with 7 bases between. DNA for the CDR3: TGTGCCAGCAGCGTAGATACAGACTACGAGCAGTACTTC. Encoded protein: CASSVDTDYEQYF.

This clone is a singleton in its sample. The gene calls are TRBV7-6 and TRBJ1-5; no reliable D call. The V end lost 1 base, the J end lost 5 bases, and 15 bases lay between the germline ends. CDR1 is SGHVS and CDR2 is FNYEAQ in the germline V gene. The CDR3 extends over 16 amino acids. This chain's CDR3 is CASSLGAYEHDQPQHF. Written as DNA, the CDR3 is TGTGCCAGCAGCTTAGGGGCGTACGAGCACGATCAGCCCCAGCATTTT. Full variable domain (missing parts from reference TRBV7-6 and TRBJ1-5): GAGVSQSPRYKVTKRGQDVALRCDPISGHVSLYWYRQALGQGPEFLTYFNYEAQQDKSGLPNDRFSAERPEGSISTLTIQRTEQRDSAMYRCASSLGAYEHDQPQHFGDGTRLSIL.

The J gene is TRBJ1-2, the V gene TRBV2; the match to TRBD1 covers 7 bases. This CDR3 contains 12 residues. After removal of 6 bases from V and 4 bases from J, the junction contained 2 bases not matched to a gene. Germline CDR1 is SNHLY and CDR2 is FYNNEI. CDR3 protein: CASRWDSYGYTF. The CDR3 DNA follows: TGTGCCAGCAGATGGGACAGCTATGGCTACACCTTC.

The CDR3 here is CASSASVGGAYNEQFF. The CDR3 DNA sequence: TGTGCCAGCAGCGCTAGCGTTGGAGGGGCTTACAATGAGCAGTTCTTC. The chain combines TRBV7-8 with TRBJ2-1; a possible D gene is TRBD2 (6 bases). CDR1 and CDR2 (germline): SGHVS, FQNEAQ. V lost 5 bases and J 4 bases, leaving 18 bases between the germline ends. The CDR3 is 16 amino acids.

The chain has TRBV27 and TRBJ2-4; D may be TRBD1 (6 bases). Germline V lookup: CDR1 MNHEY, CDR2 SMNVEV (reference sequence). Trimming took off 5 bases at V and 3 bases at J, with 14 bases between the two ends. The length of the CDR3 is 15 residues. CDR3 nucleotides: TGTGCCAGCAGTACGAACAGGGTTGGCAAAAACATTCAGTACTTC. Translating gives CASSTNRVGKNIQYF.

For this clone: Additional DNA sequences in this sample encode the identical CDR3. The chain uses TRBV4-2 and TRBJ2-7, with TRBD2 identical over 9 bases. CDR3 length: 16 residues. The J segment lost 3 bases and the V segment lost 2 bases, leaving 8 bases of the junction unmatched. The germline gives CDR1 LGHNA, CDR2 YNFKEQ. The CDR3 DNA sequence: TGTGCCAGCAGCCAAACCGACCAAGCGGGGGGCTACGAGCAGTACTTC. As protein: CASSQTDQAGGYEQYF.

Concerning this clone itself: A junction end diverges from the germline sequence, so it may reflect a read error. The CDR3 here is CAWRTGANQPQNF. The CDR3 coding sequence is TGTGCCTGGAGGACAGGGGCGAATCAGCCCCAGAATTTT. The chain employs TRBV30 and TRBJ1-5; 8 nucleotides agree with TRBD1. CDR1 GTSNPN and CDR2 SVGIG come from the germline V gene (reference sequence). The length of the CDR3 is 13 residues.

The chain uses TRBV4-2 and TRBJ2-2, with D possibly being TRBD2 (5 bases). Trimming pared 1 base from V and 1 base from J, leaving 10 bases between. Germline CDR1 reads LGHNA; CDR2 reads YNFKEQ. The CDR3 spans 16 residues. Here the CDR3 reads CASSQAKSGNTGELFF. CDR3 nucleotides: TGTGCCAGCAGCCAAGCCAAAAGCGGGAACACCGGGGAGCTGTTTTTT.

This clone was counted only a few times. This rearrangement joins TRBV27 to TRBJ1-6; 7 positions agree with TRBD1. CDR3 length: 15 residues. V shed 3 bases, J shed 7 bases, and the junction held 6 bases outside the gene matches. CDR1 and CDR2 from the germline V gene are MNHEY and SMNVEV (reference sequence). The CDR3 coding sequence is TGTGCCAGCAGTTTTGAGGGGGCTAGGAATTCACCCCTCCACTTT. This translates into CASSFEGARNSPLHF.

This rearrangement joins TRBV7-8 to TRBJ2-7; possibly TRBD2 for D (5 bases). Trimming cost V 2 bases and J 4 bases, with 18 bases left between them. This CDR3 has 16 amino acids. The germline CDR1 and CDR2 sequences are SGHVS and FQNEAQ. CDR3 in amino acids: CASSLIRGATWYEQYF. CDR3 bases: TGTGCCAGCAGCTTAATACGGGGTGCCACCTGGTACGAGCAGTACTTC. Supplemented by reference TRBV7-8 and TRBJ2-7, the full variable domain reads GAGVSQSPRYKVAKRGQDVALRCDPISGHVSLFWYQQALGQGPEFLTYFQNEAQLDKSGLPSDRFFAERPEGSVSTLKIQRTQQEDSAVYLCASSLIRGATWYEQYFGPGTRLTVT.

This chain uses TRBV2 with TRBJ1-2; D gene ambiguous. V was clipped by 2 bases and J by 4 bases, with 20 bases between them. The CDR3 loop spans 17 amino acids. CDR1 and CDR2 from the germline V gene are SNHLY and FYNNEI. CDR3 DNA: TGTGCCAGCAGTGAAAGGATCCTTTCCCAGGACTTCTATGGCTACACCTTC. As protein: CASSERILSQDFYGYTF.

The chain's CDR3 is CASTDAGEETQYF. CDR3 in DNA: TGTGCCAGCACCGACGCGGGAGAAGAGACCCAGTACTTC. The V call is TRBV6-5, the J call TRBJ2-5, with TRBD2 matching 7 bases. The CDR3 spans 13 residues. CDR1 and CDR2 from the germline V gene are MNHEY and SVGAGI. V lost 7 bases to trimming and J lost 3 bases; unmatched junction nucleotides: 5.

The J gene is TRBJ1-1, the V gene TRBV7-9; 7 bases fit TRBD1. Germline CDR1 SEHNR, CDR2 FQNEAQ (reference sequence). The CDR3 is made up of 16 amino acids. The V and J ends lost 7 bases and 5 bases, in that order; junction bases with no gene match: 16. CDR3 sequence (DNA): TGTGCCAGCACCTACTTGACAGGGCGTGACGGGACTGAAGCTTTCTTT. Translating gives CASTYLTGRDGTEAFF.

This chain joins TRBV18 and TRBJ2-7; 7 positions match TRBD1. CDR1 KGHSH and CDR2 LQKENI come from the germline V gene. V lost 6 bases, J lost 1 base, and 3 bases stayed unmatched. The CDR3 is 13 residues long. As DNA, the CDR3 is TGTGCCAGCTCTCAGGGACAGTCCTACGAGCAGTACTTC. Translated: CASSQGQSYEQYF.

The chain combines TRBV2 with TRBJ2-1; the match to TRBD1 covers 10 bases. From germline, CDR1 is SNHLY and CDR2 FYNNEI. The CDR3 extends over 16 amino acids. With V trimmed by 7 bases and J by 2 bases, 8 bases remained unmatched. CDR3 sequence: CASITKDRGTYNEQFF. CDR3 DNA sequence: TGTGCCAGCATCACGAAGGACAGGGGGACCTACAATGAGCAGTTCTTC.

CDR3 DNA: TGTGCCAGCAGCTTAAACGTTGGAGAGACCATATATTTT. Its protein product is CASSLNVGETIYF. This rearrangement joins TRBV7-6 to TRBJ1-3; no reliable D call. Germline V lookup: CDR1 SGHVS, CDR2 FNYEAQ. Trimming removed 2 bases at V and 10 bases at J, with 12 bases between. The CDR3 has 13 amino acids.

The genes are TRBV2 and TRBJ2-1, with 13 bases matching TRBD2. Germline V gene lookup returns CDR1 SNHLY and CDR2 FYNNEI. This CDR3 contains 15 residues. Trimming took 5 bases from V and 3 from J; bases not matched to a gene: 1. The CDR3, as DNA: TGTGCCAGCAGTAGGACTAGCGGGAGCTACAATGAGCAGTTCTTC. Its translation is CASSRTSGSYNEQFF.

This clone was observed a few times. V is TRBV15 and J is TRBJ1-1; no definite D call. CDR3 size: 15 residues. The V end was cut by 3 bases, the J end by 0 bases, with 11 bases between. Germline values: CDR1 LNHNV, CDR2 YYDKDF (reference sequence). The CDR3 region has the DNA TGTGCCACCAGCAGGTTCAGGTACATGAACACTGAAGCTTTCTTT. Amino acid sequence: CATSRFRYMNTEAFF. The full variable domain, its missing parts supplied by reference TRBV15 and TRBJ1-1, is DAMVIQNPRYQVTQFGKPVTLSCSQTLNHNVMYWYQQKSSQAPKLLFHYYDKDFNNEADTPDNFQSRRPNTSFCFLDIRSPGLGDTAMYLCATSRFRYMNTEAFFGQGTRLTVV.

The V and J genes are TRBV9 and TRBJ2-5; TRBD2 matches at 13 bases. V lost 2 bases to trimming and J lost 5 bases; unmatched junction nucleotides: 6. Germline V gives CDR1 SGDLS, CDR2 YYNGEE. CDR3 length: 16 residues. The CDR3 reads CASSVGLAGAVETQYF. CDR3 nucleotides: TGTGCCAGCAGCGTTGGACTAGCGGGAGCTGTGGAGACCCAGTACTTC.